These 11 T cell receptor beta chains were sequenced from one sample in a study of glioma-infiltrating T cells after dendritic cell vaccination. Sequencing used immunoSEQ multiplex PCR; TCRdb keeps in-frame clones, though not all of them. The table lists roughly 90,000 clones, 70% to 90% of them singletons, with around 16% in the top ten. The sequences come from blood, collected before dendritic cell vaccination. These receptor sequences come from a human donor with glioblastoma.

The DNA for the CDR3 is TGTGCCAGCAGGACGACAGGGGGCGGCGATACGCAGTATTTT. Encoded protein: CASRTTGGGDTQYF. The chain combines TRBV2 with TRBJ2-3, with TRBD1 matching over 10 bases. V was clipped by 6 bases and J by 6 bases; unmatched bases: 6. The CDR3 runs to 14 residues. Germline CDR1 and CDR2: SNHLY and FYNNEI.

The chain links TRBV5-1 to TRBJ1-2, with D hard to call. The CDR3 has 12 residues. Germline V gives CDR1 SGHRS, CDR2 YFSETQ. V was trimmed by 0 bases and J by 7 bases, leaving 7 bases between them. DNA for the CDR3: TGCGCCAGCAGCTTGGGTCCTACTGGCTACACCTTC. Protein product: CASSLGPTGYTF.

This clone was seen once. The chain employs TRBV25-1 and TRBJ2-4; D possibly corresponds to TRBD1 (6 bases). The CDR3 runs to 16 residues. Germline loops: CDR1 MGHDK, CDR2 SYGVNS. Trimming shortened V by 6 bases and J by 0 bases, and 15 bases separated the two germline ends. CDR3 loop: CASSPGQGTAKNIQYF. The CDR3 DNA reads TGTGCCAGCAGCCCGGGACAAGGTACAGCCAAAAACATTCAGTACTTC. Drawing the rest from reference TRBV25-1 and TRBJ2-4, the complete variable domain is EADIYQTPRYLVIGTGKKITLECSQTMGHDKMYWYQQDPGMELHLIHYSYGVNSTEKGDLSSESTVSRIRTEHFPLTLESARPSHTSQYLCASSPGQGTAKNIQYFGAGTRLSVL.

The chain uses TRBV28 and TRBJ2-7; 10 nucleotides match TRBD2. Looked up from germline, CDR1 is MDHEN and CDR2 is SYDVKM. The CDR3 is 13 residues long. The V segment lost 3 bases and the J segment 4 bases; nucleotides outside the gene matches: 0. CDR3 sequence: CASSLTSGYEQYF. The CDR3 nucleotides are TGTGCCAGCAGTTTGACTAGCGGGTACGAGCAGTACTTC.

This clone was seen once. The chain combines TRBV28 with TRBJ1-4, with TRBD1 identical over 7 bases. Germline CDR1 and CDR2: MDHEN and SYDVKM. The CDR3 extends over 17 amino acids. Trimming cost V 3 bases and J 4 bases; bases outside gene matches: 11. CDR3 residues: CASSLPPYRGNNEKLFF. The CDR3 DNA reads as TGTGCCAGCAGTTTGCCCCCTTACAGGGGAAATAATGAAAAACTGTTTTTT. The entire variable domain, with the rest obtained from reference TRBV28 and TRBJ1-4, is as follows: DVKVTQSSRYLVKRTGEKVFLECVQDMDHENMFWYRQDPGLGLRLIYFSYDVKMKEKGDIPEGYSVSREKKERFSLILESASTNQTSMYLCASSLPPYRGNNEKLFFGSGTQLSVL.

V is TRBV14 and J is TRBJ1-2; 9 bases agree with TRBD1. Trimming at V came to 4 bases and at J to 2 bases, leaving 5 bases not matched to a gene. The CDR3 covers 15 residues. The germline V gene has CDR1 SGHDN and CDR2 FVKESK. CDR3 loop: CASSPGQGFNYGYTF. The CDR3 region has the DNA TGTGCCAGCAGCCCCGGACAGGGGTTCAACTATGGCTACACCTTC.

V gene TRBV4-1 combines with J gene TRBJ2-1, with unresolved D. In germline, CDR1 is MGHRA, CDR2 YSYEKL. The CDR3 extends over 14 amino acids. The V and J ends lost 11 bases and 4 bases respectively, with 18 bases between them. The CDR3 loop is CAATRDSLYNEQFF. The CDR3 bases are TGCGCCGCTACTCGCGACTCCCTGTACAATGAGCAGTTCTTC.

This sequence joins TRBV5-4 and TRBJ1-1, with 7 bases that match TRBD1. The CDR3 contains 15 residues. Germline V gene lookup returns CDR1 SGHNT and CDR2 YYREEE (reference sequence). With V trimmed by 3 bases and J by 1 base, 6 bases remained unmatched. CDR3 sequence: CASSSSGTANTEAFF. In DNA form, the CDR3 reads TGTGCCAGCAGCTCCTCAGGGACAGCGAACACTGAAGCTTTCTTT.

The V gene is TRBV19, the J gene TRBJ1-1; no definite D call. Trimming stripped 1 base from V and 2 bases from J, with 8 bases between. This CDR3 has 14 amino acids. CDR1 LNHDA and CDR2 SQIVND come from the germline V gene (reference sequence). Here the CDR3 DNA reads TGTGCCAGTAGTATAGTCCACCTAAACACTGAAGCTTTCTTT. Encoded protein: CASSIVHLNTEAFF.

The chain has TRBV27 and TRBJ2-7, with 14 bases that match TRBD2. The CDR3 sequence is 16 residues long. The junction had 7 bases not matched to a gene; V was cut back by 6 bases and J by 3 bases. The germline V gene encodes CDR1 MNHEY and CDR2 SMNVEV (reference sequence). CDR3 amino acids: CASRGLAGARIYEQYF. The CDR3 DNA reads TGTGCCAGCAGGGGACTAGCGGGGGCCCGAATCTACGAGCAGTACTTC.

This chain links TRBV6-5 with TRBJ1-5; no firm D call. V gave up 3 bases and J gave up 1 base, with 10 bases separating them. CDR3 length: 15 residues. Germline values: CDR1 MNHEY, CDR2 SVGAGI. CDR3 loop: CASSYVASSNQPQHF. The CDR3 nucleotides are TGTGCCAGCAGTTATGTAGCATCGAGCAATCAGCCCCAGCATTTT.